These T cell receptor beta chains were read from a single sample in a study of shared clonotypes between healthy human individuals. Generated by immunoSEQ multiplex PCR, the TCRdb table keeps only in-frame clones and is missing some. The sample yields under 1,100,000 clones, about 80% seen once. Sequenced input: memory CD4+ T cells from PBMCs. Receptor source: a man between 18 and 29 years old in good health. Some clones in this sample may be carry-over from other donors' samples. Each CDR3 is given with its conserved first and last residue. The D gene is left open where the match is weak. The size entry is marked missing in some rows and otherwise reads once, few, many or a size class.

d_call j_call v_call clone_size cdr3_aa cdr3_nt
- TRBJ2-5 TRBV5-1 few CASSLVPETQYF TGCGCCAGCAGCTTGGTCCCAGAGACCCAGTACTTC
- TRBJ2-3 TRBV18 many CASSLSRDDTDTQYF TGTGCCAGCTCACTCAGTAGGGACGACACAGATACGCAGTATTTT
- TRBJ2-5 TRBV11-2 few CASSPQGPFQRETQYF TGTGCCAGCAGCCCCCAAGGCCCCTTTCAAAGGGAGACCCAGTACTTC
- TRBJ1-1 TRBV5-1 - CASSATGSTEAFF TGCGCCAGCAGCGCGACAGGTAGCACTGAAGCTTTCTTT
TRBD1 TRBJ1-1 TRBV7-3 - CASSLNAGGLGTEAFF TGTGCCAGCAGCTTAAATGCAGGGGGCCTAGGAACTGAAGCTTTCTTT
TRBD1 TRBJ2-7 TRBV4-1 - CASSQEQGDGYEQYF TGCGCCAGCAGCCAAGAACAGGGGGACGGCTACGAGCAGTACTTC
- TRBJ2-7 TRBV5-1 - CASSLEGGFYEQYF TGCGCCAGCAGCTTGGAGGGCGGATTCTACGAGCAGTACTTC
- TRBJ2-2 TRBV7-3 few CASSSTPLFRTNTGELFF TGTGCCAGCAGCTCAACACCACTTTTCCGGACGAACACCGGGGAGCTGTTTTTT
- TRBJ2-5 TRBV18 - CASSLGTLETQYF TGTGCCAGCTCACTGGGGACCCTTGAGACCCAGTACTTC
- TRBJ2-5 TRBV5-1 - CASSLTVEHQETQYF TGCGCCAGCAGCTTGACAGTAGAGCACCAAGAGACCCAGTACTTC
TRBD1 TRBJ2-7 TRBV6-1 once CASRPRTGNYEQYF TGTGCCAGCAGACCTAGGACAGGGAACTACGAGCAGTACTTC
- TRBJ2-3 TRBV29-1 - CSVVSVTQYF TGCAGCGTTGTCTCCGTCACGCAGTATTTT
TRBD1 TRBJ1-2 TRBV6-5 few CASSIRDSGRGYTF TGTGCCAGCAGCATCCGGGACAGTGGCCGAGGCTACACCTTC
- TRBJ2-1 TRBV14 - CASSHRTEYNEQFF TGTGCCAGCAGCCACCGGACGGAGTACAATGAGCAGTTCTTC
- TRBJ2-7 TRBV11-2 - CASSLELGEQYEQYF TGTGCCAGCAGCTTAGAATTAGGGGAGCAGTACGAGCAGTACTTC
- TRBJ2-1 TRBV6-6 - CASSSPVENEQFF TGTGCCAGCAGTTCCCCCGTGGAGAATGAGCAGTTCTTC
TRBD1 TRBJ1-2 TRBV7-9 - CASSSTGEGHGYTF TGTGCCAGCAGCTCGACAGGGGAGGGTCATGGCTACACCTTC
- TRBJ2-5 TRBV7-2 - CASSRGWGSVETQYF TGTGCCAGCAGCCGGGGGTGGGGGTCGGTGGAGACCCAGTACTTC
- TRBJ2-1 TRBV5-6 - CASSLGVEPDNEQFF TGTGCCAGCAGCTTGGGGGTCGAGCCAGACAATGAGCAGTTCTTC
- TRBJ1-4 TRBV15 - CATSRGGYSEKLFF TGTGCCACCAGCAGAGGGGGTTATAGTGAAAAACTGTTTTTT
TRBD2 TRBJ2-1 TRBV5-4 few CASSHGTSGGYEQFF TGTGCCAGCAGCCACGGGACTAGCGGGGGCTATGAGCAGTTCTTC
- TRBJ2-6 TRBV5-1 many CASSPPSGANVLTF TGCGCCAGCAGCCCTCCCTCTGGGGCCAACGTCCTGACTTTC
TRBD1 TRBJ1-5 TRBV5-1 once CASSPTGGNQPQHF TGCGCCAGCAGTCCGACAGGGGGCAATCAGCCCCAGCATTTT
- TRBJ2-3 TRBV4-3 once CASSQELDYTDTQYF TGCGCCAGCAGCCAAGAATTGGACTACACAGATACGCAGTATTTT
TRBD1 TRBJ1-1 TRBV2 - CASNRQGGSNTEAFF TGTGCCAGCAATAGACAGGGTGGGTCGAACACTGAAGCTTTCTTT
- TRBJ1-3 TRBV6-5 - CASSPVGTSGNTIYF TGTGCCAGCAGTCCCGTTGGGACTTCTGGAAACACCATATATTTT
TRBD2 TRBJ2-5 TRBV7-3 - CASSPRLAGGPGQETQYF TGTGCCAGCAGCCCCCGACTAGCGGGAGGGCCGGGGCAAGAGACCCAGTACTTC
TRBD1 TRBJ2-1 TRBV28 - CASNRGSYNEQFF TGTGCCAGCAACAGGGGTTCATACAATGAGCAGTTCTTC
- TRBJ2-1 TRBV7-8 once CASSYGGEQFF TGTGCCAGCAGCTACGGCGGGGAGCAGTTCTTC
TRBD1 TRBJ2-7 TRBV28 once CASSQGTESSYEQYF TGTGCCAGCAGCCAGGGGACAGAATCTTCCTACGAGCAGTACTTC
- TRBJ2-7 TRBV29-1 - CSVVSSSYEQYF TGCAGCGTTGTCAGCAGCTCCTACGAGCAGTACTTC
- TRBJ2-4 TRBV27 few CASSLGGGKNIQYF TGTGCCAGCAGTTTAGGAGGGGGCAAAAACATTCAGTACTTC
TRBD2 TRBJ2-3 TRBV7-3 - CASSLSLAGGDTQYF TGTGCCAGCAGCTTAAGTCTAGCGGGAGGGGATACGCAGTATTTT